A single sample gave rise to the 31 T cell receptor beta chains below, sequenced in a study of cytomegalovirus exposure and HLA in healthy donors. PCR used 60 Vbeta primers and 13 Jbeta primers. Measured with immunoSEQ multiplex PCR; TCRdb has only the in-frame clones, and not every one. The sample includes some 77,000 clones, over 70% of them seen just once. The sequenced sample consisted of PBMCs. These TCRs come from a woman in her thirties or forties in good health and CMV-seronegative.

The rearrangement links TRBV9 to TRBJ2-7, with 8 bases fitting TRBD1. The CDR3 extends over 15 amino acids. The germline V gene encodes CDR1 SGDLS and CDR2 YYNGEE. The V and J ends lost 4 bases and 6 bases, in that order; junction bases with no gene match: 12. CDR3: CASSTFPGQVGEQYF. The CDR3 DNA follows: TGTGCCAGCAGCACATTTCCGGGACAGGTGGGCGAGCAGTACTTC.

This clone was recorded once. The chain combines TRBV7-2 with TRBJ1-2; D call uncertain. V was shortened by 1 base and J by 4 bases, with 13 bases between the two germline ends. The CDR3 is 15 residues long. CDR1 and CDR2 from the germline V gene are SGHTA and FQGNSA. Here the CDR3 reads CASSLGPLKAYGYTF. The CDR3 bases are TGTGCCAGCAGCTTAGGTCCTCTTAAAGCCTATGGCTACACCTTC. Based on the CDR3 plus reference TRBV7-2 and TRBJ1-2, the full variable domain is GAGVSQSPSNKVTEKGKDVELRCDPISGHTALYWYRQSLGQGLEFLIYFQGNSAPDKSGLPSDRFSAERTGGSVSTLTIQRTQQEDSAVYLCASSLGPLKAYGYTFGSGTRLTVV.

The chain combines TRBV28 with TRBJ2-7; 11 bases match TRBD2. The CDR3 loop spans 15 amino acids. Unmatched junction bases numbered 7, after V lost 3 bases and J lost 6 bases. The germline gives CDR1 MDHEN, CDR2 SYDVKM. The DNA for the CDR3 is TGTGCCAGCAGTTTGGTTGAACTAGCGGGAGCCGAGCAGTACTTC. Residues: CASSLVELAGAEQYF.

The V and J genes are TRBV5-8 and TRBJ1-2; unclear D gene. Germline CDR1 reads SGHTS; CDR2 reads YDEGEE. The length of the CDR3 is 15 residues. V lost 1 base to trimming and J lost 2 bases, with 12 bases between them. The DNA for the CDR3 is TGTGCCAGCAGCTTGTCCCAGGTTGGAAACTATGGCTACACCTTC. As protein: CASSLSQVGNYGYTF.

This chain connects TRBV21-1 to TRBJ1-5; whether TRBD1, the table's D call, matches the DNA was not checked. TRBV21-1 is flagged as a pseudogene. The length of the CDR3 is 15 residues. The CDR3 coding sequence is TGTGCCAGCAGCACTGGGACAGATAGCAATCAGCCCCAGCATTTT. Translated, it gives CASSTGTDSNQPQHF.

V and J are TRBV7-2 and TRBJ2-5, with 12 nucleotides matching TRBD2. Looked up from germline, CDR1 is SGHTA and CDR2 is FQGNSA. The ends lost 3 bases at V and 5 bases at J; junction bases unmatched: 1. CDR3 length: 14 amino acids. The CDR3 DNA reads as TGTGCCAGCAGCTTTGGACTAGCGGGGGAGACCCAGTACTTC. Translated, it gives CASSFGLAGETQYF.

This chain uses TRBV4-3 with TRBJ2-6; TRBD1 is a possible D gene (6 bases). Per the germline V gene, CDR1 is LGHNA and CDR2 is YSLEER. V lost 1 base and J lost 4, with 11 bases in between. This CDR3 is 16 amino acids long. The CDR3 nucleotides are TGCGCCAGCAGCCAAGGTACAGGGACCGGGGCCAACGTCCTGACTTTC. This encodes CASSQGTGTGANVLTF.

The chain employs TRBV15 and TRBJ2-1; 11 nucleotides line up with TRBD2. From germline, CDR1 is LNHNV and CDR2 YYDKDF (reference sequence). CDR3 size: 15 residues. V lost 3 bases to trimming and J lost 3 bases; unmatched junction nucleotides: 1. The CDR3 DNA reads as TGTGCCACCAGCAGTGGACTAGCGGGCTACAATGAGCAGTTCTTC. Its translation is CATSSGLAGYNEQFF.

On this clone: Other DNA sequences from this sample encode an identical CDR3 as well. The chain joins TRBV19 to TRBJ2-5; the match to TRBD2 covers 10 bases. After removal of 6 bases from V and 6 bases from J, the junction contained 10 bases not matched to a gene. Germline V gives CDR1 LNHDA, CDR2 SQIVND (reference sequence). This CDR3 contains 15 residues. CDR3: CASSVLAGVGKTQYF. DNA for the CDR3: TGTGCCAGTAGCGTTCTAGCGGGAGTCGGAAAGACCCAGTACTTC.

This rearrangement joins TRBV30 to TRBJ2-2; 7 bases match TRBD1. Germline CDR1 and CDR2: GTSNPN and SVGIG (reference sequence). With V trimmed by 5 bases and J by 5 bases, 8 bases remained unmatched. This CDR3 has 14 residues. CDR3 DNA: TGTGCCTGGTCGACAGGGCGTGTAACCGGGGAGCTGTTTTTT. Translating gives CAWSTGRVTGELFF.

This clone was detected only a few times. V gene TRBV6-1 combines with J gene TRBJ2-3; a weak D match, TRBD2 (5 bases). Germline V gene lookup returns CDR1 MNHNS and CDR2 SASEGT. This CDR3 region has 13 residues. The V and J ends lost 4 bases and 6 bases respectively, with 11 bases between them. CDR3 in amino acids: CASSVEGWDTQYF. In DNA, the CDR3 is TGTGCCAGCAGTGTAGAGGGTTGGGATACGCAGTATTTT.

The chain carries TRBV6-5 and TRBJ1-4; the match to TRBD1 covers 9 bases. CDR3 size: 14 residues. From germline, CDR1 is MNHEY and CDR2 SVGAGI. Losses at the gene ends were 7 bases for V and 7 bases for J; bases not matched to a gene: 7. This chain's CDR3 is CASKSRDRAEKLFF. CDR3 bases: TGTGCCAGCAAAAGTCGGGACAGGGCTGAAAAACTGTTTTTT.

The rearrangement joins TRBV29-1 to TRBJ2-7; D not resolved. The CDR3 consists of 12 residues. From germline, CDR1 is SQVTM and CDR2 ANQGSEA. Trimming took off 5 bases at V and 2 bases at J, with 10 bases between the two ends. Here the CDR3 reads CSVWQDTYEQYF. Here the CDR3 DNA reads TGCAGCGTTTGGCAGGATACCTACGAGCAGTACTTC.

The genes are TRBV4-3 and TRBJ2-3, with 10 bases matching TRBD2. In germline, CDR1 is LGHNA, CDR2 YSLEER. V shed 4 bases and J 0 bases; nucleotides not matched to a gene: 4. CDR3 length: 16 residues. CDR3 sequence (DNA): TGCGCCAGCAGCCTCGGACTAGCGGCGAGCACAGATACGCAGTATTTT. Protein sequence: CASSLGLAASTDTQYF.

This chain uses TRBV28 with TRBJ2-7; no firm D call. Trimming removed 5 bases at V and 0 bases at J, with 11 bases between. The germline gives CDR1 MDHEN, CDR2 SYDVKM. CDR3 length: 14 residues. CDR3 DNA: TGTGCCAGCAGTGTCTCCCGCTACTCCTACGAGCAGTACTTC. Its translation is CASSVSRYSYEQYF.

This clone was seen a handful of times. This chain links TRBV11-3 with TRBJ2-5; unclear D gene. V lost 5 bases and J lost 4, with 5 bases in between. This CDR3 contains 11 residues. CDR1 is SGHNT and CDR2 is YENEEA in the germline V gene. Here the CDR3 DNA reads TGTGCCAGCAGCCGAGGAGAGACCCAGTACTTC. Translated, it gives CASSRGETQYF.

Regarding this clone: At one of its ends the junction is not consistent with the germline gene, which may arise from a read error. CDR3 sequence (DNA): TGTGCCAGGAGCGGGGGGTCGAATGAAAAACTGTTTTTT. Encoded protein: CARSGGSNEKLFF. The V gene is TRBV30, the J gene TRBJ1-4; D may be TRBD1 (5 bases). This CDR3 contains 13 residues. Germline-derived CDR1 and CDR2 are GTSNPN and SVGIG (reference sequence). Combining the CDR3 with reference TRBV30 and TRBJ1-4 gives the whole variable domain SQTIHQWPATLVQPVGSPLSLECTVEGTSNPNLYWYRQAAGRGLQLLFYSVGIGQISSEVPQNLSASRPQDRQFILSSKKLLLSDSGFYLCARSGGSNEKLFFGSGTQLSVL.

The chain recombines TRBV7-6 with TRBJ2-3; possibly TRBD2 for D (6 bases). Germline values: CDR1 SGHVS, CDR2 FNYEAQ. Trimming removed 2 bases at V and 1 base at J, with 16 bases between. The CDR3 has 17 amino acids. The CDR3 DNA reads as TGTGCCAGCAGCTTAAGGGCTCCGGGACTCGGCACAGATACGCAGTATTTT. This gives the protein CASSLRAPGLGTDTQYF.

The rearrangement joins TRBV6-1 to TRBJ2-7; tentative D call: TRBD2 (6 bases). The CDR3 totals 16 residues. Germline assignment: CDR1 MNHNS and CDR2 SASEGT. The V end was cut by 2 bases, the J end by 2 bases, with 16 bases between. The CDR3 nucleotides read TGTGCCAGCAGTGAACGAGGCGGCGGGAACCCCTACGAGCAGTACTTC. Translating gives CASSERGGGNPYEQYF.

Notes on this clone: At the DNA level, this CDR3 is encoded by other sequences in the same sample as well. CDR3 loop: CASSSQGTGEKLFF. The CDR3 DNA reads TGTGCCAGCAGCTCACAGGGAACCGGTGAAAAACTGTTTTTT. The chain employs TRBV5-6 and TRBJ1-4; possible D gene TRBD1, 6 bases. V lost 3 bases, J lost 7 bases, and 13 bases lay in between. Germline lookup yields CDR1 SGHDT and CDR2 YYEEEE. This CDR3 is 14 amino acids long. Combining the CDR3 with reference TRBV5-6 and TRBJ1-4 gives the whole variable domain DAGVTQSPTHLIKTRGQQVTLRCSPKSGHDTVSWYQQALGQGPQFIFQYYEEEERQRGNFPDRFSGHQFPNYSSELNVNALLLGDSALYLCASSSQGTGEKLFFGSGTQLSVL.

The V call is TRBV6-5, the J call TRBJ2-1, with 10 nucleotides matching TRBD2. The germline V gene encodes CDR1 MNHEY and CDR2 SVGAGI. This CDR3 contains 16 residues. Trimming cost V 6 bases and J 5 bases; bases outside gene matches: 10. The CDR3: CASRYRLAGVNNEQFF. The DNA for the CDR3 is TGTGCCAGCAGGTACCGCCTAGCGGGAGTCAACAATGAGCAGTTCTTC.

The V gene is TRBV5-1, the J gene TRBJ1-5; D perhaps matches TRBD1 (6 bases). The germline CDR1 and CDR2 sequences are SGHRS and YFSETQ. CDR3 length equals 14 residues. Trimming cost V 5 bases and J 5 bases, with 14 bases left between them. CDR3 residues: CASSPQGVDQPQHF. For the CDR3, the DNA is TGCGCCAGCAGTCCACAGGGAGTTGATCAGCCCCAGCATTTT.

This clone has a handful of counts. The chain has TRBV7-9 and TRBJ1-5, with D unclear. Germline CDR1 SEHNR, CDR2 FQNEAQ (reference sequence). V gave up 6 bases and J gave up 3 bases, with 6 bases separating them. CDR3 length: 12 amino acids. CDR3: CASSTNNQPQHF. The CDR3, as DNA: TGTGCCAGCAGTACAAACAATCAGCCCCAGCATTTT.

This rearrangement joins TRBV10-3 to TRBJ2-1; TRBD1 agrees at 7 bases. V lost 3 bases and J lost 7; bases outside the gene matches: 9. CDR3 size: 15 residues. Germline V gene lookup returns CDR1 ENHRY and CDR2 SYGVKD. The CDR3 reads CAISDPPGTANEQFF. CDR3 coding DNA: TGTGCCATCAGTGACCCCCCCGGGACAGCTAATGAGCAGTTCTTC.

V gene TRBV10-2 combines with J gene TRBJ2-7, with D possibly matching TRBD2 (6 bases). CDR1 and CDR2 (germline): WSHSY, SAAADI. V lost 3 bases and J 1 base, leaving 19 bases between the germline ends. This CDR3 comprises 17 residues. In DNA, the CDR3 is TGCGCCAGCAGTGACTCGCCTCCGGGTAGCGGATCCTACGAGCAGTACTTC. This translates into CASSDSPPGSGSYEQYF.

This clone was seen only a few times. The rearrangement joins TRBV4-1 to TRBJ2-7, with D tentatively TRBD1 (6 bases). The ends were cut back, 0 bases at V and 3 bases at J, with 12 bases in the middle. This CDR3 has 15 amino acids. Germline lookup yields CDR1 MGHRA and CDR2 YSYEKL. CDR3 sequence: CASSQEPGRGYEQYF. The CDR3 DNA follows: TGCGCCAGCAGCCAAGAACCCGGCAGGGGCTACGAGCAGTACTTC.

The chain carries TRBV7-9 and TRBJ1-3; TRBD1 agrees at 10 bases. V shed 5 bases and J 7 bases; nucleotides not matched to a gene: 11. The CDR3 is 16 amino acids. CDR1 and CDR2 (germline): SEHNR, FQNEAQ (reference sequence). The CDR3 nucleotides read TGTGCCAGCAGCCCACAGTCCGGGACAGGGGTTAACACCATATATTTT. Its protein is CASSPQSGTGVNTIYF. The full variable domain, rest sourced from reference TRBV7-9 and TRBJ1-3, is DTGVSQNPRHKITKRGQNVTFRCDPISEHNRLYWYRQTLGQGPEFLTYFQNEAQLEKSRLLSDRFSAERPKGSFSTLEIQRTEQGDSAMYLCASSPQSGTGVNTIYFGEGSWLTVV.

The chain has TRBV6-6 and TRBJ2-7; 10 nucleotides agree with TRBD1. J was trimmed by 2 bases and V by 7 bases; bases with no gene match: 5. Germline V gene lookup returns CDR1 MNHNY and CDR2 SVGAGI (reference sequence). CDR3 length: 14 residues. CDR3 region: CASTLDRGPYEQYF. The DNA for the CDR3 is TGTGCCAGCACCTTAGACAGGGGGCCCTACGAGCAGTACTTC.

The rearrangement joins TRBV2 to TRBJ2-7; TRBD1 agrees at 8 bases. This CDR3 has 13 residues. The germline V gene encodes CDR1 SNHLY and CDR2 FYNNEI. With 6 bases clipped from V and 9 bases from J, the junction kept 10 bases outside the gene matches. CDR3 DNA: TGTGCCAGCAGGGATCAGGACAGGGCAGGGCAGTACTTC. It is translated as CASRDQDRAGQYF.

A note on this clone: Other DNA sequences in the sample encode the same CDR3. CDR3 DNA: TGTGCCAGCAGTCTGAACCCGGTCCTTAACTATGGCTACACCTTC. Amino acid sequence: CASSLNPVLNYGYTF. The chain uses TRBV27 and TRBJ1-2; D is unresolved. Germline CDR1 and CDR2: MNHEY and SMNVEV (reference sequence). This CDR3 is built from 15 residues. Trimming removed 5 bases at V and 1 base at J, with 14 bases between.

This chain joins TRBV7-8 and TRBJ2-2; TRBD2 might be the D (5 bases). Trimming left V 5 bases short and J 6 bases short, with 16 bases between. The CDR3 loop spans 15 amino acids. Germline V gives CDR1 SGHVS, CDR2 FQNEAQ. CDR3 in amino acids: CASSQDGIAAGELFF. The DNA for the CDR3 is TGTGCCAGCAGCCAGGACGGGATTGCTGCCGGGGAGCTGTTTTTT.